Below are 20 T cell receptor beta chains sequenced from a single sample in a study of control samples from healthy donors and cancer patients. Repertoires were generated with immunoSEQ multiplex PCR, while TCRdb's copy carries only in-frame clones and drops some. This sample has approximately 150,000 clones; about 90% occur once, and the top ten carry approximately 3.2%. The source material was blood. Every receptor here comes from a man aged 30 to 39 in good health.

The rearrangement joins TRBV4-2 to TRBJ1-1, with unresolved D. Germline CDR1 is LGHNA and CDR2 is YNFKEQ. CDR3 length: 13 residues. Trimming shortened V by 1 base and J by 3 bases, and 6 bases separated the two germline ends. For the CDR3, the DNA is TGTGCCAGCAGCCAAGCTAGGCACACTGAAGCTTTCTTT. Protein sequence: CASSQARHTEAFF.

This chain joins TRBV10-3 and TRBJ1-4, with D possibly being TRBD1 (5 bases). V gave up 4 bases and J gave up 3 bases, with 6 bases separating them. The CDR3 extends over 13 amino acids. CDR1 ENHRY and CDR2 SYGVKD come from the germline V gene. CDR3 sequence: CAISGQPNEKLFF. The CDR3 region has the DNA TGTGCCATCAGTGGACAGCCTAATGAAAAACTGTTTTTT.

This chain uses TRBV6-5 with TRBJ2-3; 8 positions agree with TRBD2. CDR1 is MNHEY, CDR2 SVGAGI, per germline. V shed 6 bases, J shed 6 bases, and the junction held 11 bases outside the gene matches. The CDR3 has 15 amino acids. Here the CDR3 reads CASRLGLASTDTQYF. The CDR3 coding sequence is TGTGCCAGCAGACTTGGACTAGCTTCAACGGATACGCAGTATTTT.

This chain links TRBV5-6 with TRBJ1-3; 7 bases match TRBD1. V dropped 5 bases and J dropped 2; count of bases not matched to a gene: 13. The CDR3 totals 17 residues. CDR1 is SGHDT and CDR2 is YYEEEE in the germline V gene. The CDR3 protein is CASSLLGDSGTGNTIYF. DNA of the CDR3: TGTGCCAGCAGTTTACTCGGGGACAGCGGAACTGGAAACACCATATATTTT.

V and J are TRBV6-2 or TRBV6-3 and TRBJ1-3, with D perhaps TRBD1 (5 bases). Germline V gene data show CDR1 as MNHEY and CDR2 as SVGEGT. The CDR3 contains 17 residues. The V gene lost 0 bases and the J gene lost 0 bases, with 12 bases spanning the gap. The CDR3 coding sequence is TGTGCCAGCAGTTACTCGATCGCGGGGACCTCTGGAAACACCATATATTTT. Its translation is CASSYSIAGTSGNTIYF.

This clone was seen just once. The gene calls are TRBV19 and TRBJ1-3, with D maybe TRBD1 (6 bases). Germline V lookup: CDR1 LNHDA, CDR2 SQIVND (reference sequence). The CDR3 runs to 16 residues. V gave up 9 bases and J gave up 3 bases, with 21 bases separating them. In nucleotides, the CDR3 is TGTGCCAGCTCATCCCCCGGACAGACTCTTGGAAACACCATATATTTT. Protein: CASSSPGQTLGNTIYF.

CDR3 in DNA: TGTGCCACCAGCAGGTCAGGGGATAAGCAGCCCCAGCATTTT. Protein: CATSRSGDKQPQHF. V gene TRBV15 combines with J gene TRBJ1-5, with D tentatively TRBD1 (6 bases). The ends were cut back, 3 bases at V and 7 bases at J, with 13 bases in the middle. This CDR3 has 14 residues. Germline V lookup: CDR1 LNHNV, CDR2 YYDKDF (reference sequence).

The chain's CDR3 is CASSLVGGDPYEQYF. The CDR3 DNA sequence: TGTGCCAGCAGCTTGGTCGGCGGGGACCCCTACGAGCAGTACTTC. This chain connects TRBV5-4 to TRBJ2-7, with a tentative D call TRBD2 (6 bases). V shed 0 bases and J shed 2 bases, with 12 bases lying between them. From germline, CDR1 is SGHNT and CDR2 YYREEE (reference sequence). The CDR3 covers 15 residues.

Only a few counts were recorded for this clone. This sequence joins TRBV2 and TRBJ2-2, with a tentative D call TRBD1 (6 bases). The germline V gene encodes CDR1 SNHLY and CDR2 FYNNEI. There are 17 residues in the CDR3. V lost 1 base and J lost 0, with 12 bases in between. CDR3 amino acids: CASSEVGTPANTGELFF. DNA of the CDR3: TGTGCCAGCAGTGAAGTTGGGACACCCGCGAACACCGGGGAGCTGTTTTTT.

This chain links TRBV28 with TRBJ1-3, with no clear D. V was trimmed by 6 bases and J by 0 bases, leaving 9 bases between them. CDR1 MDHEN and CDR2 SYDVKM come from the germline V gene. The CDR3 runs 14 residues. CDR3 nucleotide sequence: TGTGCCAGCAGAAAGTTCCACTCTGGAAACACCATATATTTT. This sequence encodes CASRKFHSGNTIYF.

V usage is TRBV6-4 and J usage is TRBJ1-3; D is uncertain. V gave up 7 bases and J gave up 0 bases, with 10 bases separating them. Looked up from germline, CDR1 is MRHNA and CDR2 is SNTAGT. The CDR3 is 14 residues long. The CDR3 coding sequence is TGTGCCAGCAAAGTTGAGAGCTCTGGAAACACCATATATTTT. This sequence encodes CASKVESSGNTIYF.

The chain has TRBV7-2 and TRBJ2-1; 8 nucleotides line up with TRBD2. This CDR3 spans 15 amino acids. The germline CDR1 and CDR2 sequences are SGHTA and FQGNSA. V lost 1 base and J lost 8; bases outside the gene matches: 7. In DNA, the CDR3 is TGTGCCAGCAGCTTAGAAACCGGGGGGGCCCATGAGCAGTTCTTC. Protein product: CASSLETGGAHEQFF.

This clone was picked up one time. The chain links TRBV15 to TRBJ2-2, with no clear D. This CDR3 spans 13 amino acids. Germline loops: CDR1 LNHNV, CDR2 YYDKDF (reference sequence). V lost 0 bases and J lost 9, with 8 bases in between. The CDR3 DNA reads TGTGCCACCAGCAGAGATTTGGGCCGGGAGCTGTTTTTT. It encodes CATSRDLGRELFF. Full variable domain (missing parts from reference TRBV15 and TRBJ2-2): DAMVIQNPRYQVTQFGKPVTLSCSQTLNHNVMYWYQQKSSQAPKLLFHYYDKDFNNEADTPDNFQSRRPNTSFCFLDIRSPGLGDTAMYLCATSRDLGRELFFGEGSRLTVL.

The chain couples TRBV5-6 to TRBJ1-2; D uncertain. The ends were cut back, 2 bases at V and 5 bases at J, with 25 bases in the middle. This CDR3 has 18 residues. The germline CDR1 and CDR2 sequences are SGHDT and YYEEEE. The CDR3 nucleotides are TGTGCCAGCAGCTTTGGGTCCCGTGAGTTACGGAGGGTATATGGCTACACCTTC. This translates into CASSFGSRELRRVYGYTF.

The table lists this clone with a count of one. The chain joins TRBV11-2 to TRBJ2-2; TRBD1 might be the D (6 bases). The CDR3 contains 16 residues. CDR1 and CDR2 from the germline V gene are SGHAT and FQNNGV. Trimming left V 1 base short and J 7 bases short, with 16 bases between. Here the CDR3 reads CASSLGPGAAGGELFF. As DNA, the CDR3 is TGTGCCAGCAGCTTAGGGCCAGGGGCCGCAGGCGGGGAGCTGTTTTTT.

The chain carries TRBV19 and TRBJ2-3; D uncertain. The germline V gene encodes CDR1 LNHDA and CDR2 SQIVND (reference sequence). The length of the CDR3 is 12 residues. V gave up 0 bases and J gave up 4 bases, with 2 bases separating them. The CDR3 reads CASSIEADTQYF. For the CDR3, the DNA is TGTGCCAGTAGTATAGAAGCAGATACGCAGTATTTT.

The genes are TRBV19 and TRBJ2-3; 10 nucleotides match TRBD2. Per germline, CDR1 LNHDA and CDR2 SQIVND (reference sequence). Unmatched junction bases numbered 8, after V lost 7 bases and J lost 1 base. The CDR3 consists of 16 residues. Here the CDR3 DNA reads TGTGCCAGTAAGGGGGTAGCGGGGGGACGCACAGATACGCAGTATTTT. Its translation is CASKGVAGGRTDTQYF.

The J gene is TRBJ1-4, the V gene TRBV7-6; D remains ambiguous. The CDR3 is made up of 17 amino acids. Germline loops: CDR1 SGHVS, CDR2 FNYEAQ. The V end was cut by 6 bases, the J end by 0 bases, with 17 bases between. CDR3 amino acids: CASRQTKVVATNEKLFF. CDR3 nucleotide sequence: TGTGCCAGCAGACAAACAAAGGTAGTTGCAACTAATGAAAAACTGTTTTTT.

J is TRBJ2-1 and V is TRBV7-9; no clear D. Trimming left V 2 bases short and J 8 bases short, with 10 bases between. There are 13 residues in the CDR3. Germline V gene sequence: CDR1 SEHNR, CDR2 FQNEAQ (reference sequence). CDR3 coding DNA: TGTGCCAGCAGCTTATGGGGTGGGGATGAGCAGTTCTTC. Translation gives CASSLWGGDEQFF.

The rearrangement uses TRBV30 and TRBJ2-2; the D is unclear. V lost 0 bases and J 7 bases, leaving 6 bases between the germline ends. Germline V CDR1 and CDR2: GTSNPN, SVGIG (reference sequence). The length of the CDR3 is 12 residues. The CDR3 here is CAWSVLLGELFF. The CDR3 DNA is TGTGCCTGGAGTGTACTTCTCGGGGAGCTGTTTTTT.